The next 25 T cell receptor beta chains were all read from a single sample in a study of shared clonotypes between healthy human individuals. As defined, naive CD8 cells were CD45RO-negative and positively selected for CCR7, with terminally differentiated effector memory CD45RA+ cells excluded. Measured with immunoSEQ multiplex PCR; TCRdb has only the in-frame clones, and not every one. The repertoire holds roughly 2 million clones, with roughly 94% as singletons. The sequenced sample consisted of naive CD8+ T cells sorted from blood. Every receptor here comes from a man aged 18 to 29 in good health.

The chain uses TRBV27 and TRBJ1-5, with D possibly TRBD1 on 5 matching bases. CDR3 length: 15 residues. Trimming pared 6 bases from V and 0 bases from J, leaving 12 bases between. The V gene's germline CDR1 is MNHEY and CDR2 SMNVEV (reference sequence). CDR3 bases: TGTGCCAGCAGACCGACAGACTATAGCAATCAGCCCCAGCATTTT. This codes for CASRPTDYSNQPQHF.

The chain has TRBV5-1 and TRBJ2-5; D unclear. The CDR3 sequence is 13 residues long. V was clipped by 3 bases and J by 2 bases, with 8 bases between them. The V gene's germline CDR1 is SGHRS and CDR2 YFSETQ. The chain's CDR3 is CASSSLEQETQYF. In DNA form, the CDR3 reads TGCGCCAGCAGCTCGCTGGAACAAGAGACCCAGTACTTC.

J is TRBJ2-1 and V is TRBV27, with TRBD1 matching 7 bases. This CDR3 region has 14 residues. The germline V gene encodes CDR1 MNHEY and CDR2 SMNVEV (reference sequence). After removal of 4 bases from V and 5 bases from J, the junction contained 5 bases not matched to a gene. CDR3 nucleotide sequence: TGTGCCAGCAGTTCGGACAGGTGGAACAATGAGCAGTTCTTC. It translates to CASSSDRWNNEQFF.

The chain carries TRBV5-6 and TRBJ1-5; no firm D call. This CDR3 contains 12 residues. Trimming removed 0 bases from V and 9 bases from J, with 7 bases in between. Germline V gives CDR1 SGHDT, CDR2 YYEEEE. CDR3 amino acids: CASSLAWGPQHF. The DNA of the CDR3 is TGTGCCAGCAGCTTGGCCTGGGGGCCCCAGCATTTT.

The chain recombines TRBV9 with TRBJ1-2; TRBD1 is a possible D gene (6 bases). Trimming took 4 bases from V and 8 from J, leaving 12 bases between them. Germline V gives CDR1 SGDLS, CDR2 YYNGEE. CDR3 length: 12 amino acids. In DNA form, the CDR3 reads TGTGCCAGCAGCCCCGGGAGGGGGGGCTACACCTTC. It specifies CASSPGRGGYTF.

The chain joins TRBV5-1 to TRBJ2-7, with D hard to call. Trimming shortened V by 0 bases and J by 0 bases, and 10 bases separated the two germline ends. Germline CDR1 is SGHRS and CDR2 is YFSETQ. This CDR3 has 15 amino acids. The CDR3 DNA reads TGCGCCAGCAGCTTGGAGCCTCAATCCTCCTACGAGCAGTACTTC. It codes for CASSLEPQSSYEQYF.

The rearrangement joins TRBV7-9 to TRBJ2-1, with 9 bases fitting TRBD2. Germline CDR1 reads SEHNR; CDR2 reads FQNEAQ (reference sequence). The CDR3 sequence is 16 residues long. V shed 0 bases and J 2 bases; nucleotides not matched to a gene: 2. CDR3 in DNA: TGTGCCAGCAGCTTAGCGGCTAGCGGGGCCTACAATGAGCAGTTCTTC. Translated: CASSLAASGAYNEQFF.

In its sample, this clone was seen once. The J gene is TRBJ2-7, the V gene TRBV14; 9 bases line up with TRBD1. There are 15 residues in the CDR3. Germline V gives CDR1 SGHDN, CDR2 FVKESK. V shed 0 bases, J shed 2 bases, and the junction held 2 bases outside the gene matches. CDR3 DNA sequence: TGTGCCAGCAGCCAAGATTGGGACAGGGCCTACGAGCAGTACTTC. Translating it yields CASSQDWDRAYEQYF.

The chain combines TRBV5-5 with TRBJ1-2, with TRBD1 identical over 8 bases. V was clipped by 4 bases and J by 6 bases; unmatched bases: 11. CDR3 size: 15 residues. The V gene's germline CDR1 is SGHKS and CDR2 YYEKEE (reference sequence). The CDR3 DNA reads TGTGCCAGCAGCCCTGACAGGGGATCAAGCGATGGCTACACCTTC. Encoded protein: CASSPDRGSSDGYTF.

This chain connects TRBV6-5 to TRBJ2-6; D not resolved. In germline, CDR1 is MNHEY, CDR2 SVGAGI. Deletions cut 3 bases from V and 0 bases from J, with 9 bases between. There are 16 residues in the CDR3. The CDR3 is CASSYGVYSGANVLTF. The DNA of the CDR3 is TGTGCCAGCAGTTATGGGGTTTACTCTGGGGCCAACGTCCTGACTTTC.

V and J are TRBV13 and TRBJ2-7; D is perhaps TRBD1 (5 bases). Trimming removed 5 bases from V and 5 bases from J, with 13 bases in between. The CDR3 covers 13 residues. Germline CDR1 PRHDT, CDR2 FYEKMQ (reference sequence). The CDR3 DNA sequence: TGTGCCAGCAGCCCTAGACAGAGCGACGAGCAGTACTTC. It translates to CASSPRQSDEQYF.

The chain combines TRBV29-1 with TRBJ2-7; D may be TRBD1 or TRBD2 (6 bases each). The V gene lost 0 bases and the J gene lost 2 bases, with 14 bases spanning the gap. CDR3 size: 15 residues. Germline-derived CDR1 and CDR2 are SQVTM and ANQGSEA. This chain's CDR3 is CSVEDGKGGPYEQYF. CDR3 sequence (DNA): TGCAGCGTTGAAGATGGAAAGGGGGGACCCTACGAGCAGTACTTC.

As concerns this clone: Other DNA sequences in this sample translate to the same CDR3. V gene TRBV10-3 combines with J gene TRBJ1-1; D might be TRBD1 (5 bases). The V end was cut by 0 bases, the J end by 4 bases, with 9 bases between. The CDR3 runs 14 residues. Germline values: CDR1 ENHRY, CDR2 SYGVKD. The CDR3 DNA reads TGTGCCATCAGTGAGTCGAAGGGGTCCACTGAAGCTTTCTTT. Translation: CAISESKGSTEAFF.

The chain employs TRBV7-9 and TRBJ2-5; D may be TRBD1 (6 bases). The CDR3 has 16 amino acids. CDR1 is SEHNR and CDR2 is FQNEAQ in the germline V gene (reference sequence). Trimming cost V 5 bases and J 1 base, with 17 bases left between them. The CDR3, as DNA: TGTGCCAGCAGCCATCAATCAGGGGACCCCCAAGAGACCCAGTACTTC. Encoded protein: CASSHQSGDPQETQYF.

With regard to this clone: A much larger clone differs by one base, so this may be a read error. The same CDR3 can be traced to other DNA sequences in this sample. V usage is TRBV13 and J usage is TRBJ2-7; D uncertain. V dropped 0 bases and J dropped 5 bases, with 2 bases sitting between them. Per germline, CDR1 PRHDT and CDR2 FYEKMQ (reference sequence). This CDR3 has 11 residues. CDR3 protein: CASSLGDEQYF. CDR3 coding DNA: TGTGCCAGCAGCTTAGGCGACGAGCAGTACTTC.

The chain has TRBV6-6 and TRBJ2-5; TRBD1 matches at 7 bases. CDR3 length: 12 residues. The V gene's germline CDR1 is MNHNY and CDR2 SVGAGI (reference sequence). V lost 9 bases to trimming and J lost 5 bases; unmatched junction nucleotides: 6. The chain's CDR3 is CASHRGRETQYF. CDR3 nucleotides: TGTGCCAGTCACAGGGGAAGGGAGACCCAGTACTTC.

About this clone: Other nucleotide sequences from this sample produce the same CDR3. V usage is TRBV14 and J usage is TRBJ1-1; 7 bases line up with TRBD1. V shed 4 bases, J shed 6 bases, and the junction held 2 bases outside the gene matches. The CDR3 extends over 12 amino acids. Germline V lookup: CDR1 SGHDN, CDR2 FVKESK. This CDR3 reads CASSPGGAEAFF. CDR3 nucleotide sequence: TGTGCCAGCAGCCCAGGGGGGGCTGAAGCTTTCTTT.

The chain joins TRBV7-8 to TRBJ2-5, with D uncertain. V lost 5 bases to trimming and J lost 2 bases, with 9 bases between them. Germline CDR1 reads SGHVS; CDR2 reads FQNEAQ. CDR3 length: 13 residues. CDR3 DNA: TGTGCCAGCAGCGCGGCGGTGCAAGAGACCCAGTACTTC. It translates to CASSAAVQETQYF. Full variable domain (outside the CDR3, taken from reference TRBV7-8 and TRBJ2-5): GAGVSQSPRYKVAKRGQDVALRCDPISGHVSLFWYQQALGQGPEFLTYFQNEAQLDKSGLPSDRFFAERPEGSVSTLKIQRTQQEDSAVYLCASSAAVQETQYFGPGTRLLVL.

This sequence joins TRBV6-1 and TRBJ1-1; no definite D call. The CDR3 covers 14 residues. The V gene lost 6 bases and the J gene lost 0 bases, with 11 bases spanning the gap. The germline V gene has CDR1 MNHNS and CDR2 SASEGT. The CDR3 sequence is CASRGLYMNTEAFF. The CDR3 region has the DNA TGTGCCAGCAGGGGATTGTACATGAACACTGAAGCTTTCTTT.

V gene TRBV7-3 combines with J gene TRBJ2-5; perhaps D is TRBD1 or TRBD2 (6 bases each). The CDR3 sequence is 18 residues long. Trimming took 6 bases from V and 2 from J, leaving 25 bases between them. Germline V lookup: CDR1 SGHTA, CDR2 FQGTGA. The CDR3 region has the DNA TGTGCCAGCAGTAACGGACCCCTCGGAGGGGGGAAGCAAGAGACCCAGTACTTC. Its protein product is CASSNGPLGGGKQETQYF.

CDR3 amino acids: CASSPQGGTYNEQFF. The DNA of the CDR3 is TGTGCCAGCAGCCCCCAAGGGGGGACCTACAATGAGCAGTTCTTC. The rearrangement joins TRBV7-9 to TRBJ2-1, with D perhaps given as TRBD1 or TRBD2 (6 bases each). The length of the CDR3 is 15 residues. Between the trimmed V and J ends, which lost 5 bases and 2 bases, there was a span of 13 bases. Looked up from germline, CDR1 is SEHNR and CDR2 is FQNEAQ (reference sequence).

This clone was recorded once. The V and J genes are TRBV28 and TRBJ2-7, with TRBD1 matching 7 bases. Germline V gene data show CDR1 as MDHEN and CDR2 as SYDVKM. The CDR3 is made up of 14 amino acids. J lost 1 base, V lost 7 bases, and 7 bases had no gene match. CDR3 nucleotides: TGTGCCAGCACCCGAGCAGGGGGATCCTACGAGCAGTACTTC. Translated, it gives CASTRAGGSYEQYF.

The V gene is TRBV7-8, the J gene TRBJ2-3, with 7 bases aligning to TRBD2. V gave up 5 bases and J gave up 4 bases; unmatched junction bases: 15. This CDR3 has 17 amino acids. The germline gives CDR1 SGHVS, CDR2 FQNEAQ. The CDR3 sequence: CASSRAHVGGLADTQYF. The CDR3 coding sequence is TGTGCCAGCAGCCGGGCCCATGTGGGAGGGTTGGCAGATACGCAGTATTTT.

The chain employs TRBV2 and TRBJ1-6, with 8 nucleotides matching TRBD1. V lost 8 bases, J lost 3 bases, and 9 bases stayed unmatched. Germline V CDR1 and CDR2: SNHLY, FYNNEI. The CDR3 is 16 amino acids. This CDR3 is CASQRGQDRYNSPLHF. The CDR3 nucleotides are TGTGCCAGCCAGAGGGGACAGGACCGCTATAATTCACCCCTCCACTTT.

The chain has TRBV27 and TRBJ1-2; perhaps TRBD1 as D (5 bases). The CDR3 has 15 residues. Per germline, CDR1 MNHEY and CDR2 SMNVEV (reference sequence). The germline V and J ends were trimmed by 6 bases and 3 bases, with 17 bases remaining between them. The CDR3 protein is CASSQSRGAYYGYTF. DNA of the CDR3: TGTGCCAGCAGCCAATCAAGGGGCGCCTACTATGGCTACACCTTC.